This T cell receptor beta chain is from a study of T cell repertoires in cytomegalovirus infection. Each CDR3 protein is one row after TCRdb ran MiXCR on the reads. The sample yields 160,000 or so distinct CDR3 sequences, roughly a fifth seen once. Note on this clonotype: What it binds is unknown.

This specimen consisted of CD8+ T cells from cultured PBMCs, obtained from culture after CMV antigen stimulation. The TCR was taken from a human donor in good health (CMV status not recorded). Some clones in this sample may be carry-over from other donors' samples.

CDR3 amino acids: CASSYWTSGNEQFF. In DNA, the CDR3 is TGTGCCAGCAGCTACTGGACTAGCGGCAATGAGCAGTTCTTC. This chain joins TRBV5-4 and TRBJ2-1; 10 bases agree with TRBD2. The CDR3 has 14 amino acids. J gave up 6 bases and V 3 bases, and 3 bases lay outside the gene matches. The germline CDR1 and CDR2 sequences are SGHNT and YYREEE (reference sequence). The entire variable domain, with the rest obtained from reference TRBV5-4 and TRBJ2-1, is as follows: ETGVTQSPTHLIKTRGQQVTLRCSSQSGHNTVSWYQQALGQGPQFIFQYYREEENGRGNFPPRFSGLQFPNYSSELNVNALELDDSALYLCASSYWTSGNEQFFGPGTRLTVL.